The subject of this entry is one T cell receptor (beta chain). Its recognized antigen is unknown. Within one base of it there is no much larger clone, and no base qualities were kept. This entry comes from a study of blood T cell repertoires in COVID-19 (dated by TCRdb to the early 2020s). Study-level background: Samples from collaborators originated in the United States, Italy and Spain and spanned both the acute and convalescent phases of COVID-19. The prospective study material was composed of cDNA or gDNA derived from T cells, B-cell-depleted T cells, or PBMCs. The dataset comprised deeply sampled blood TCRbeta repertoires from subjects exposed to, actively infected with, or recovered from COVID-19. The repertoires were released in a freely available public database meant as a resource for research on the immune response to SARS-CoV-2. The samples were drawn from the first 160 participants of the ongoing ImmuneRACE study and from roughly 1,300 subjects provided by 6 global collaborators. Nearly every sample came with metadata listing a de-identified subject ID, COVID-19 status, age in years and sex. Where available, HLA class I and class II types were obtained from metadata supplied by the sample provider rather than from assay-based typing.

V and J are trimmed by 5 bases and 0 bases, and the gene matches miss 11 bases of the junction. Reading from cysteine to phenylalanine, the CDR3 counts 17 amino acids. Only CDR3 DNA is held: 51 bases, read in frame from base 1. From the germline V gene (reference sequence), CDR1 is LNHDA and CDR2 is SQIVND. The collaborating institutions used their own protocols to collect whole blood in K2EDTA tubes. For TCRbeta analysis, collaborators shipped samples in one of three forms: frozen whole blood, isolated PBMCs, or DNA extracted from either of those sample types. TCRbeta CDR3 regions were amplified from genomic DNA using the immunoSEQ Assay, a bias-controlled multiplex PCR. In the paper's pipeline: The number of nucleated cells in each sample was estimated by amplification of reference gene primers within the assay. To quantify the absolute abundance of each unique TCRbeta CDR3 rearrangement, sequence reads were collapsed and filtered. Productive Simpson clonality was computed per sample as the square root of Simpson's diversity index over productive rearrangements. The table was pulled from immuneACCESS by TCRdb, which kept in-frame rearrangements only. Such tables lose some clones; where checked, under half of the loss comes from unresolved V genes, and the rest has no known cause. V and J calls and clone size come straight from that table; D and trimming were deduced from the DNA. The sample yields some 150,000 clones; about 86% were counted once. Over 8% of the sample goes to the ten largest clones.

Study-wide conclusions, independent of this receptor: How much clinical and demographic metadata was included differed by source and by participant, and the metadata was provided uncurated.

The rearrangement combines TRBV19 with TRBJ2-3; 7 nucleotides in the junction match TRBD1. The sequencing input was peripheral blood. This clonotype was sampled from a woman aged 55-70 years with acute or convalescent COVID-19. The CDR3 amino acid sequence is: CASSRDGTDTSTDTQYF. The DNA reads TGTGCCAGTAGTCGGGACGGGACAGACACTAGCACAGATACGCAGTATTTT.